The rows below give T cell receptor beta chains drawn from one sample of a study of cytomegalovirus exposure and HLA in healthy donors. Produced via immunoSEQ multiplex PCR; TCRdb's table is partial and in-frame only. Here the sample spans 200,000 to 300,000 clones, roughly 82% being singletons. The sample comprised PBMCs. These receptors originate from a woman aged 40-49 years in good health and CMV-seropositive. Both conserved end residues are part of each CDR3.

v_call cdr3_aa
TRBV5-3 CARSLLMGLAGPSMTDTQYF
TRBV6-6 CASARGEGNTGELFF
TRBV7-2 CASSILPGASGANVLTF
TRBV15 CATSRDARGQAEAFF
TRBV4-1 CASSAPTARDTEAFF
TRBV10-3 CATSGGGSTEAFF
TRBV10-3 CAISNDRVYSPLHF
TRBV4-2 CASSQAGTGIYEQYF
TRBV6-5 CASSYSRSGNTIYF
TRBV27 CASRLDRVNEQFF
TRBV19 CASTRQGFSNQPQHF
TRBV6-1 CASTGQLLNEKLFF
TRBV15 CATSRGRTGVRDEQYF
TRBV19 CASSPRTSGLNEQFF
TRBV30 CAWSVNREGEQYF
TRBV10-3 CAISESPVYAEAFF